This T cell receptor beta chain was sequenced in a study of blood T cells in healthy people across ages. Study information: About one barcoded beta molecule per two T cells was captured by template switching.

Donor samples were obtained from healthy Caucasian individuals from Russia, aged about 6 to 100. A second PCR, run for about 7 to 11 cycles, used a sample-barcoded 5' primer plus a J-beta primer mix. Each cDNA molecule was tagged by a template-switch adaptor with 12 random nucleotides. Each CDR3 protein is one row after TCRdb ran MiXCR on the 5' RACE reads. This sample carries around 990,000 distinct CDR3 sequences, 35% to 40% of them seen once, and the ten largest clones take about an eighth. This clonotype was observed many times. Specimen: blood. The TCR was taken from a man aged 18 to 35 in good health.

CDR3 amino acids: CASSLDGNSRNEQFF. For the CDR3, the DNA is TGTGCCAGCAGCTTAGACGGAAACTCGCGCAATGAGCAGTTCTTC. The chain combines TRBV7-9 with TRBJ2-1; D is ambiguous. The V and J ends lost 1 base and 6 bases respectively, with 13 bases between them. The length of the CDR3 is 15 residues. Germline CDR1 is SEHNR and CDR2 is FQNEAQ (reference sequence).